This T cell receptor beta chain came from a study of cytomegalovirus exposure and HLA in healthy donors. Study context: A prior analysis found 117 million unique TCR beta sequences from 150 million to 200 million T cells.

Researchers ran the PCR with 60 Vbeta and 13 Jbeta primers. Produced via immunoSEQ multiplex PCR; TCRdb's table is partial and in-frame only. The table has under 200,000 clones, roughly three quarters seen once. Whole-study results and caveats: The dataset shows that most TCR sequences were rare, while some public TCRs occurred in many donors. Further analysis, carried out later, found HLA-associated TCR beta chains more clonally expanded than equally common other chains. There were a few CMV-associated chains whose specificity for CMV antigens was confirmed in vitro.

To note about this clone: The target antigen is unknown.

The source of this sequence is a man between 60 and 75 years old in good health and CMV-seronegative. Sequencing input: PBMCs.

CDR3 DNA: TGTGCCAGCAGTGAATCGGCACACAGCTCTGGGGCCAACGTCCTGACTTTC. Translation gives CASSESAHSSGANVLTF. The rearrangement links TRBV6-4 to TRBJ2-6; D ambiguous. Germline assignment: CDR1 MRHNA and CDR2 SNTAGT. The CDR3 is 17 residues long. The V end was cut by 3 bases, the J end by 0 bases, with 12 bases between.